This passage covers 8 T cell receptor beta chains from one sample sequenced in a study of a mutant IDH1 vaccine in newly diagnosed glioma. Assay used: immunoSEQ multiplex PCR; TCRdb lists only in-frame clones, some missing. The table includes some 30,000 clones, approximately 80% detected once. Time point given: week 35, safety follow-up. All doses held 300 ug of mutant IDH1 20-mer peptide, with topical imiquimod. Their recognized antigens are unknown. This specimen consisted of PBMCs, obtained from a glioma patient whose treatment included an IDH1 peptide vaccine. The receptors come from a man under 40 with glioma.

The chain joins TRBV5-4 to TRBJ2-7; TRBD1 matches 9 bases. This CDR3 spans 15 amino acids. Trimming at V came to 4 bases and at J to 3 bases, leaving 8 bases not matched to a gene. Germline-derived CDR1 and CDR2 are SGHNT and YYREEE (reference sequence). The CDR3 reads CASSLLGQGFYEQYF. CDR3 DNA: TGTGCCAGCAGCCTCCTAGGACAGGGGTTCTACGAGCAGTACTTC.

CDR3 loop: CASSDGGRTTQYF. DNA for the CDR3: TGTGCCAGCAGTGACGGGGGCCGAACTACCCAGTACTTC. J is TRBJ2-5 and V is TRBV25-1; D is perhaps TRBD1 or TRBD2 (6 bases each). This CDR3 region has 13 residues. The V end lost 3 bases, the J end lost 8 bases, and 13 bases lay between the germline ends. Germline V CDR1 and CDR2: MGHDK, SYGVNS.

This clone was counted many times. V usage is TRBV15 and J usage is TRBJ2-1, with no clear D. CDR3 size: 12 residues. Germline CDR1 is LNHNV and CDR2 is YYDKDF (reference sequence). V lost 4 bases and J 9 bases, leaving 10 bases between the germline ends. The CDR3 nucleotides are TGTGCCACCAGCACAAACCCCGGTGAGCAGTTCTTC. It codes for CATSTNPGEQFF.

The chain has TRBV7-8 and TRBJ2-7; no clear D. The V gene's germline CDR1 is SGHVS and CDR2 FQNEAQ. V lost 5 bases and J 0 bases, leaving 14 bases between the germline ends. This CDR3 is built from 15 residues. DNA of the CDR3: TGTGCCAGCAGCCCCCAAGGTTCTTACTCCTACGAGCAGTACTTC. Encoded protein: CASSPQGSYSYEQYF.

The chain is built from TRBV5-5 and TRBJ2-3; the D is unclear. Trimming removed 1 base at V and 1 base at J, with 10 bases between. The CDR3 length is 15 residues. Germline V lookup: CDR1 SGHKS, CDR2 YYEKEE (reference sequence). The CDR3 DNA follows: TGTGCCAGCAGCTTGTTTCAGCCCGGCACAGATACGCAGTATTTT. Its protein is CASSLFQPGTDTQYF.

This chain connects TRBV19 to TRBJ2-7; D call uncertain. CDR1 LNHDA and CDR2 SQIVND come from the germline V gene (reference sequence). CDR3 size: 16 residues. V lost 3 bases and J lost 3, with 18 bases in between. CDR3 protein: CASSIRTGGFRYEQYF. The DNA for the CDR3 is TGTGCCAGTAGTATTAGGACGGGCGGCTTTCGCTACGAGCAGTACTTC. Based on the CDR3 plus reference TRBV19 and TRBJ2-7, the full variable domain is DGGITQSPKYLFRKEGQNVTLSCEQNLNHDAMYWYRQDPGQGLRLIYYSQIVNDFQKGDIAEGYSVSREKKESFPLTVTSAQKNPTAFYLCASSIRTGGFRYEQYFGPGTRLTVT.

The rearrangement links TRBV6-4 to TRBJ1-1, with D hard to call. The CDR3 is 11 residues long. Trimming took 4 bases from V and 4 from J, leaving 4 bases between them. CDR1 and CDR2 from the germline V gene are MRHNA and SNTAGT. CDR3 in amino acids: CASSAGTEAFF. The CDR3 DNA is TGTGCCAGCAGTGCGGGCACTGAAGCTTTCTTT.

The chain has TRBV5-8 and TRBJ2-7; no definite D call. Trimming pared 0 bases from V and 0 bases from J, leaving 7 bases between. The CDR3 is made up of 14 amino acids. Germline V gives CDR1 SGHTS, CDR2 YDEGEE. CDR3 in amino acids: CASSLGTASYEQYF. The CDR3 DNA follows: TGTGCCAGCAGCTTGGGGACGGCCTCCTACGAGCAGTACTTC.